This is a list of T cell receptor beta chains from one sample in a study of blood T cell repertoires in COVID-19. The method was immunoSEQ multiplex PCR; TCRdb's version includes in-frame clones alone and lacks a portion of them. The sample has about 200,000 clones; less than 85% are singletons. The sample taken for sequencing was peripheral blood. All receptors come from a woman of 80 years or more with COVID-19, enrolled during active disease. CDR3s include the opening cysteine and the closing phenylalanine or tryptophan. D genes are given only for firm matches. Not all rows give a size; the values are once, few, many and, for expanded clones, a class.

CDR3nt,CDR3aa,v_gene,abundance,j_gene,d_gene
TGTGCCAGCTCACCAGAAGCGGGAGTGGGCCATGAGCAGTTCTTC,CASSPEAGVGHEQFF,TRBV18,.,TRBJ2-1,TRBD2
TGTGCCAGCAGCCCCGGACAGGGCCCGGGCTACACCTTC,CASSPGQGPGYTF,TRBV7-9,once,TRBJ1-2,TRBD1
TGTGCCAGCAGTGCCTCGATTGGGCGAGCAGAGCAGTACTTC,CASSASIGRAEQYF,TRBV2,.,TRBJ2-7,.
TGCGCCAGCAGCCCCCAGGCGGGGCCCTCCTACAATGAGCAGTTCTTC,CASSPQAGPSYNEQFF,TRBV5-1,.,TRBJ2-1,.
TGTGCCAGCATTCCGGACAGCACCGGGGAGCTGTTTTTT,CASIPDSTGELFF,TRBV12-3/TRBV12-4,.,TRBJ2-2,.
TGCGCCAGCAGCGCACAGCAGGGGGCGGAAGGCTACACCTTC,CASSAQQGAEGYTF,TRBV5-1,once,TRBJ1-2,TRBD1
TGTGCCAGTAGTACCGGGGTCAGGGGCAGCTCCTATAATTCACCCCTCCACTTT,CASSTGVRGSSYNSPLHF,TRBV19,.,TRBJ1-6,.
TGTGCCAGCAGCCCCCCTAGTAGCAGGAACACCGGGGAGCTGTTTTTT,CASSPPSSRNTGELFF,TRBV7-3,.,TRBJ2-2,.
TGTGCCAGCAGTGGCTTCGGGGATGAGCAGTTCTTC,CASSGFGDEQFF,TRBV28,few,TRBJ2-1,.
TGTGCCAGCAGCCCCGTTGGGGGGGGAACTGAAGCTTTCTTT,CASSPVGGGTEAFF,TRBV3-1/TRBV3-2,.,TRBJ1-1,.
TGTGCCAGCAGGACAGGCAGCTTCTATGGCTACACCTTC,CASRTGSFYGYTF,TRBV2,.,TRBJ1-2,.
TGTGCCAGCAGTCCGGGACACCGGTTCTTGCAAGAGACCCAGTACTTC,CASSPGHRFLQETQYF,TRBV28,.,TRBJ2-5,.
TGTGCCACCAGCAGAGAAGGCGTTCAGGATAATTCACCCCTCCACTTT,CATSREGVQDNSPLHF,TRBV15,.,TRBJ1-6,.